This T cell receptor beta chain was identified in a study of T cells in Graves' hyperthyroidism and ophthalmopathy (dated by TCRdb to between 2018 and 2021). Regarding the research as a whole: Peripheral blood was collected at initial diagnosis, before any treatment. For training and testing, the 100 or so patients in the discovery cohort were randomly divided in a 7:3 ratio. Prospective prediction of ophthalmopathy was tested in an independent validation cohort consisting of roughly 19 hyperthyroidism patients and 15 or so patients who later progressed to ophthalmopathy. The paper reports TCR Vbeta CDR3 sequencing of about 140 peripheral blood samples: approximately 41 ophthalmopathy, fewer than 85 hyperthyroidism and 17 progressor patients. In several Graves' hyperthyroidism patients, the study also compared T-cell repertoires from thyroid tissue with T-cell repertoires from blood. After sampling, hyperthyroidism patients received methimazole starting at 30 mg daily, and ophthalmopathy patients received high-dose intravenous methylprednisolone. To identify TCR V-J signatures that set the groups apart, the researchers used a discovery cohort of about a hundred patients, made up of 40 to 45 with Graves' ophthalmopathy and approximately 57 with stable Graves' hyperthyroidism. On the study overall, not on this receptor specifically: No statistical method was used to fix the sample size in advance, and group allocation was not hidden from the investigators. Most expanded thyroid clonotypes (frequency above 0.001) were also detected in blood, suggesting blood repertoires may reflect thyroid immune responses. A 13 V-J signature model separated ophthalmopathy from stable hyperthyroidism, with around 88% sensitivity and roughly 84% specificity in cross-validation and 80%/75% in testing. In validation, the model predicted progression to ophthalmopathy with 60% to 71% sensitivity and about 73% specificity, a median of approximately 6.5 months before onset.

The TCR beta CDR3 regions were amplified from RNA transcripts. The TCR CDR3 was subjected to a first round of RT-PCR using the HTBI primer set and the Qiagen OneStep RT-PCR kit. The libraries were constructed in a second round of multiplex PCR and then size-selected and purified. Paired-end sequencing of the libraries was performed with 100 bp reads on an Illumina HiSeq2000. Per the original workflow: SOAPnuke was used to process the raw data, with reads discarded if the reads contained adapters or uncalled bases, had a mean Phred below 15, or lacked an exact constant-primer or identifier match. COPE v1.2.5 was used to merge the high-quality paired reads, and each unique nucleotide sequence was defined as a clonotype. MiTCR v1.1 was used to align the clonotypes against IMGT TRBV, TRBD and TRBJ reference segments. Only V-J combinations with frequency above 0.0001, covering 99% to 99.2% of repertoires, were analysed. The TCS score was defined as the ratio of F50 (clonal expansion) to E x V (chaos), calculated using BLOSUM62-based TCRdist between CDR3 peptides within each V-J. Welch's t-statistics and random forest reduced some 510 V-J features to about 13, which were used in a naive Bayes classifier (R e1071). The public reads were run again by TCRdb, first through fastp at Q25 and then through MiXCR, and only productive beta chains were kept. Rows matching on CDR3 protein sequence are summarized as one entry with the most common DNA and genes. These V and J calls originate from TCRdb's pipeline instead of the authors' own analysis. The sample profile shows roughly 660,000 distinct CDR3 sequences; 17% of them were found once. The ten biggest clones cover around a sixth of the sample.

Stable Graves' hyperthyroidism was defined as no progression to ophthalmopathy during 18 months of follow-up. Hyperthyroidism patients were newly diagnosed, with disease duration under 2 months, and aged 18 to 65 years. The study excluded patients with uncontrolled infections, other autoimmune diseases, pregnancy or lactation. Diagnoses were established on the basis of clinical symptoms, serum thyroxine and TRAb, thyroid ultrasound, and orbital computed tomography. PBMCs were separated from 10 ml of fresh peripheral blood using Ficoll-Paque density gradient centrifugation. Trizol reagent was used to extract total RNA, and RNA quality was then checked on an Agilent 2100 Bioanalyzer. Inclusive of both ends, the CDR3 amounts to 15 amino acids. The CDR3 DNA has 45 bases and is translated from base 1. Cut back by 5 bases and 4 bases, the V and J ends lie 15 bases apart. Taken from the germline V gene, the CDR1 and CDR2 loops are SGHDT and YYEEEE.

A single count supports this clonotype. Its specific antigen is unknown. Likely a read error: the CDR3 ends without its conserved phenylalanine or tryptophan. The sequencing input was blood. The receptor comes from a man between 45 and 60 years old with Graves' hyperthyroidism. The chain was built from TRBV5-6 and TRBJ2-2; possibly the D gene is TRBD1, per 6 matching bases. The CDR3 protein: CASSTGTHITGELFC. The bases read TGTGCCAGCAGTACCGGGACACACATCACCGGGGAGCTGTTTTGT.